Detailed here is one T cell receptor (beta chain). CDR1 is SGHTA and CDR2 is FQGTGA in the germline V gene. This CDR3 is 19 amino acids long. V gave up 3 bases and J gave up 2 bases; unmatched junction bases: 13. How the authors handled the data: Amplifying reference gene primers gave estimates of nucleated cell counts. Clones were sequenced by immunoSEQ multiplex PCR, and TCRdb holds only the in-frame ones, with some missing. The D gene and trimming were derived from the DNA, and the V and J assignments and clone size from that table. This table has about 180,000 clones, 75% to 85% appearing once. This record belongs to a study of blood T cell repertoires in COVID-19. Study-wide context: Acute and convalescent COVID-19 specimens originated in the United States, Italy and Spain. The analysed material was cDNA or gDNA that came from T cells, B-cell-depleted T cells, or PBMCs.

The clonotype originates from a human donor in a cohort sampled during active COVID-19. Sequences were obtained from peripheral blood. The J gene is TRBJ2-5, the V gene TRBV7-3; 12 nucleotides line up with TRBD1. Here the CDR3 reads CASSLMGQGARSEQETQYF. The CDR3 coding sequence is TGTGCCAGCAGCTTGATGGGACAGGGGGCGCGTAGCGAACAAGAGACCCAGTACTTC. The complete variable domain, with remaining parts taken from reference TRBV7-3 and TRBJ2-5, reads GAGVSQTPSNKVTEKGKYVELRCDPISGHTALYWYRQSLGQGPEFLIYFQGTGAADDSGLPNDRFFAVRPEGSVSTLKIQRTERGDSAVYLCASSLMGQGARSEQETQYFGPGTRLLVL.